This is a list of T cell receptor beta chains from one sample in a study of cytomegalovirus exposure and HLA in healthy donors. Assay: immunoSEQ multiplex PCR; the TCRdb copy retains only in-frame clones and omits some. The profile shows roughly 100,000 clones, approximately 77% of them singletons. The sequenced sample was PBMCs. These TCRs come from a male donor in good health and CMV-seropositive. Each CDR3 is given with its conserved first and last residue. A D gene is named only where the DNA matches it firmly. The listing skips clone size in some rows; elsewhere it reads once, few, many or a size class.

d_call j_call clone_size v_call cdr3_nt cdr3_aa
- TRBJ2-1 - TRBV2 TGTGCCAGCACCAGCAGAGACTCCTACAATGAGCAATTCTTC CASTSRDSYNEQFF
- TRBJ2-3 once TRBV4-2 TGTGCCAGCAGCCGGGAGCGGTACACAGATACGCAGTATTTT CASSRERYTDTQYF
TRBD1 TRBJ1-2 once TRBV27 TGTGCCAGCAGCCCAACAGGGGGCTATGGCTACACCTTC CASSPTGGYGYTF
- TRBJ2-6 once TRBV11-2 TGTGCCAGCACCGCCTCTGGGGCCAACGGCCTGACTTTC CASTASGANGLTF
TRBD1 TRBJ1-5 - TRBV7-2 TGTGCCAGCAGCTTAGGGCAGGGGGCAGGGCAGCCCCAGCATTTT CASSLGQGAGQPQHF
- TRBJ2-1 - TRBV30 TGTGCCTGGAGTCAGAACAATGAGCAGTTCTTC CAWSQNNEQFF
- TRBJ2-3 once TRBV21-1 TGTGCCAGCAGCAGTCTAGCGGGGGACACAGATACGCAGTATTTT CASSSLAGDTDTQYF
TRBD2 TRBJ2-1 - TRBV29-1 TGCAGCGTGTATAGCGGGAGGAGTGGGAATGAGCAGTTCTTC CSVYSGRSGNEQFF
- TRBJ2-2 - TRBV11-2 TGTGCCAGCAGCTTAGTGGAGACCGGGGAGCTGTTTTTT CASSLVETGELFF
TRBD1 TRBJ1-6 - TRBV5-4 TGTGCCAGCAGCCCCAGGACAGGGGGCAACTATAATTCACCCCTCCACTTT CASSPRTGGNYNSPLHF
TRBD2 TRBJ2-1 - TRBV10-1 TGCGCCAGCAGTGAGACCGATCTAGCGGGGGCCAGGAATGAGCAGTTCTTC CASSETDLAGARNEQFF
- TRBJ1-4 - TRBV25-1 TGTGCCAGCAGTGACCCGGAGACAGGACATAAGGAAAAACTGTTTTTT CASSDPETGHKEKLFF
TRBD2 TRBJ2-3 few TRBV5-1 TGCGCCAGCAGCTTGGCGGTCGTGAGCGGGGCAAGGGGAGATACGCAGTATTTT CASSLAVVSGARGDTQYF
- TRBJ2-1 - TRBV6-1 TGTGCCAGCAGTGGGGTGAGGTCCTACAATGAGCAGTTCTTC CASSGVRSYNEQFF
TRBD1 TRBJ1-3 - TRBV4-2 TGTGCCAGCAGGCCCGGGACAGGGTTAGAAAACACCATATATTTT CASRPGTGLENTIYF
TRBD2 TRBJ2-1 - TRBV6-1 TGTGCCAGCATCGTAGCGGGGTTGTCGTACAATGAGCAGTTCTTC CASIVAGLSYNEQFF
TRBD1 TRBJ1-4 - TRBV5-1 TGCGCCAGCAGCTTCGATGGACAGGGGTATGAAAAACTGTTTTTT CASSFDGQGYEKLFF
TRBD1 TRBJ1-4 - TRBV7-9 TGTGCCAGCAGCACAAGGGGGCAGGCTAATGAAAAACTGTTTTTT CASSTRGQANEKLFF
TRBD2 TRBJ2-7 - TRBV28 TGTGCCAGCAGTTTCGCGGGACTAAGTAGCGAGCAGTACTTC CASSFAGLSSEQYF
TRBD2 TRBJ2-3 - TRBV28 TGTGCCAGCAGCCTGGGACTAGCGGGGCAGGTAGATACGCAGTATTTT CASSLGLAGQVDTQYF
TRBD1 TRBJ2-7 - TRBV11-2 TGTGCCAGCAGCTTAAGGGTGACGGGACAGGGGCTACTCTACGAGCAGTACTTC CASSLRVTGQGLLYEQYF
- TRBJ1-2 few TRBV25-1 TGTGCCAGCAGTGAAGGACAGTCCTATGGCTACACCTTC CASSEGQSYGYTF
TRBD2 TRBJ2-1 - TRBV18 TGTGCCAGCTCACCACGTAATCAAGCGGGAGGTCACAATGAGCAGTTCTTC CASSPRNQAGGHNEQFF
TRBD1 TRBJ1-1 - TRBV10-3 TGTGCCATCAGTGGCCTTGGGACAGATGAAGCTTTCTTT CAISGLGTDEAFF
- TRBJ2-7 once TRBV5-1 TGCGCCAGCAGCTTGTCGGTCGGGGAAAGCTACGAGCAGTACTTT CASSLSVGESYEQYF
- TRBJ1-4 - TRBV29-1 TGCAGCGTTACGGACTCCGTGGGGATGGGAAAACTGTTTTTT CSVTDSVGMGKLFF
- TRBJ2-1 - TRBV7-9 TGTGCCAGCAGCCTTAGCGGCTCCTACAATGAGCAGTTCTTC CASSLSGSYNEQFF
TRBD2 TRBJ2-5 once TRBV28 TGTGCCAGCAGGGGGGGAGCGGGAGGGCTTCGGGAGATCCAGTACTTC CASRGGAGGLREIQYF
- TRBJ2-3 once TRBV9 TGTGCCAGCAGCTCGATTGGTGGGACTAGCACAGATACGCAGTATTTT CASSSIGGTSTDTQYF
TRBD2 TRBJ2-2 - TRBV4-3 TGCGCCAGCAGCCGAGAACTAGCGGGAGGAACCGGGGAGCTGTTTTTT CASSRELAGGTGELFF
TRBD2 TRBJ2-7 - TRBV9 TGTGCCAGCAGCGTAGGGGACTACCTCTCCTACGAGCAGTACTTC CASSVGDYLSYEQYF
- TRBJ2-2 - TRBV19 TGTGCCAGTAGCCTCCGCGAGGTCGTCGGGGAGCTGTTTTTT CASSLREVVGELFF
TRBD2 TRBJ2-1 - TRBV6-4 TGTGCCAGCAGAGTTCTAGCGGGAGGGGCCCATGAGCAGTTCTTC CASRVLAGGAHEQFF
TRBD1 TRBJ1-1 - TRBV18 TGTGCCAGCTCACCGGGACAGACCGCCCAGCCTGAAGCTTTCTTT CASSPGQTAQPEAFF
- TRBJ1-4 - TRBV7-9 TGTGCCAGCAGCTTCACCGACAGGCGTGGGGAAAAACTGTTTTTT CASSFTDRRGEKLFF
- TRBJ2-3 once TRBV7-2 TGTGCCAGCAGCCCGACAGGCACAGATACGCAGTATTTT CASSPTGTDTQYF
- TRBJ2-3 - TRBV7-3 TGTGCCAGCAGCCCCCAATCAAGCTCAGATACGCAGTATTTT CASSPQSSSDTQYF
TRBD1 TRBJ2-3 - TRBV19 TGTGCCAGTAGTAATGGGGACAGGGGAACAGATACGCAGTATTTT CASSNGDRGTDTQYF
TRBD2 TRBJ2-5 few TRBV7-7 TGTGCCAGCAGCTCCTCGACTAGCGGGAGGGTCTCGACCCAGTACTTC CASSSSTSGRVSTQYF
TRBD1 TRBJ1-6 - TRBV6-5 TGTGCCAGCAGTTACTCGTCCGGGACAGGGTATTCACCCCTCCACTTT CASSYSSGTGYSPLHF
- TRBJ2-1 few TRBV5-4 TGTGCCAGCAGCTTGGCTAGCTACAATGAGCAGTTCTTC CASSLASYNEQFF
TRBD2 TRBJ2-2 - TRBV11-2 TGTGCCAGCAGCTTTAACCCGGGGGGAGGGACCGGGGAGCTGTTTTTT CASSFNPGGGTGELFF